What follows describes a single TCR beta chain. The antigen remains unidentified. Both CD4+ and CD8+ T cells were separated by sorting PBMCs. CDR3 size: 13 residues. V lost 0 bases and J lost 4, with 7 bases in between. Germline CDR1 reads SGDLS; CDR2 reads YYNGEE. The data originate from a study of CD8+ T cells in alopecia areata. Study-level information: The drug, oral tofacitinib, was given to treated patients at 5 to 10 mg twice daily.

Overall study results and limits: TCRs were shared less clearly across patients than in mice, possibly for HLA-related reasons.

Following RNA extraction, reverse transcription yielded cDNA that acted as the sequencing template. The table came from immunoSEQ multiplex PCR; TCRdb's copy has only in-frame clones and leaves some out. The profile shows 120,000 to 150,000 clones, 47% of them singletons. The source is a human donor with alopecia areata. Specimen: CD4+ T cells sorted from blood. The chain combines TRBV9 with TRBJ1-1; D is unresolved. DNA of the CDR3: TGTGCCAGCAGCGTAGGGGATGGCACTGAAGCTTTCTTT. Translated: CASSVGDGTEAFF.